This TCR beta chain derives from a study of T cell clonotyping in hematopoietic cell transplantation. Study-wide results and caveats: After transplant, recipient diversity fell while pathologically expanded clonotypes grew through day 180. Few recipient clonotypes overlapped donors; over 95% were de novo at given depth.

To note about this clone: The antigen remains undetermined.

Some clones are missing from TCRdb's copy, which holds only in-frame ones; the method was immunoSEQ multiplex PCR. Of fewer than 20,000 clones in the sample, about 82% are singletons; the top ten hold under 10%. Per germline, CDR1 LGHNA and CDR2 YSLEER. The CDR3 has 14 residues. Trimming stripped 0 bases from V and 1 base from J, with 6 bases between. The time point: recipient sample about 28 days before transplant, after cytoreduction. Sequenced here: peripheral blood mononuclear cells, sampled before stem cell transplant. The chain couples TRBV4-3 to TRBJ1-1; D ambiguous. The TCR comes from a man in his fifties with acute myeloid leukemia. Some clones in this sample may be carry-over from other donors' samples. The CDR3 spells CASSQDGSNTEAFF. For the CDR3, the DNA is TGCGCCAGCAGCCAAGACGGGTCGAACACTGAAGCTTTCTTT.